This paragraph reports one TCR beta chain. The use of a sample-barcoded 5' primer and a J-beta primer mix characterized a second PCR of about 7 to 12 cycles. Tags on each cDNA molecule came from a template-switch adaptor with 12 random nucleotides. From the 5' RACE reads, TCRdb called clonotypes with MiXCR, one entry per CDR3 protein. This repertoire shows fewer than 700,000 distinct CDR3 sequences, roughly 41% found once; its top ten account for around 30%. Caucasian, healthy and from Russia, the donors were aged between about 6 and 90. Samples had at least 6.5 million PBMCs isolated from them. Total RNA was extracted at no less than 5 micrograms per sample. This record comes from a study of blood T cells in healthy people across ages. Trimming left V 2 bases short and J 5 bases short, with 10 bases between. Germline lookup yields CDR1 MNHEY and CDR2 SVGEGT. The CDR3 length is 13 residues.

The sequence derives from a man older than 75 in good health. The rearrangement joins TRBV6-2 or TRBV6-3 to TRBJ2-7; D gene uncertain. The source material was blood. CDR3 sequence: CASSYRPADEQYF. Here the CDR3 DNA reads TGTGCCAGCAGTTACCGGCCGGCGGACGAGCAGTACTTC.